This TCR beta chain was observed in a study of blood T cell repertoires in COVID-19. For the study at large: Researchers got acute and convalescent COVID-19 samples from the United States, Italy and Spain. Sources were T cells, B-cell-depleted T cells, or PBMCs; the material itself was cDNA or gDNA.

Germline CDR1 SEHNR, CDR2 FQNEAQ (reference sequence). The CDR3 extends over 15 amino acids. V lost 1 base, J lost 4 bases, and 13 bases lay in between. This clone was seen just once. Original handling: The assay estimated nucleated cells by amplifying reference gene primers. Clones were read by immunoSEQ multiplex PCR, and TCRdb kept only the in-frame ones, dropping some. V and J calls and clone size are those listed in that table; D and trimming were worked out from the DNA. The sample records approximately 100,000 clones, approximately 92% being singletons. Input material: peripheral blood. This chain joins TRBV7-9 and TRBJ1-1, with D possibly being TRBD1 (6 bases). This clonotype originated in a man aged 70 or older with acute or convalescent COVID-19. For the CDR3, the DNA is TGTGCCAGCAGCTTAGGGCTTGTGGGGGCCACTGAAGCTTTCTTT. Protein sequence: CASSLGLVGATEAFF.